The next 17 T cell receptor beta chains were all read from a single sample in a study of blood T cell repertoires in COVID-19. Profiling relied on immunoSEQ multiplex PCR, and the TCRdb table lists in-frame clones only, not all of them. Among some 200,000 clones listed, around 83% were seen once. Sequenced sample: peripheral blood. All receptors derive from a human donor in a cohort sampled during active COVID-19.

This chain joins TRBV2 and TRBJ2-7; D not certain. The V end lost 1 base, the J end lost 3 bases, and 10 bases lay between the germline ends. The CDR3 sequence is 14 residues long. Germline values: CDR1 SNHLY, CDR2 FYNNEI. CDR3 in amino acids: CASSEGYSNYEQYF. In nucleotides, the CDR3 is TGTGCCAGCAGTGAAGGGTACAGCAACTACGAGCAGTACTTC.

The chain carries TRBV29-1 and TRBJ2-3; TRBD1 matches at 8 bases. Germline CDR1 and CDR2: SQVTM and ANQGSEA. The V gene end was trimmed by 6 bases and the J gene end by 0 bases; junction bases not matched to a gene: 11. CDR3 length: 16 amino acids. The CDR3 DNA sequence: TGCAGCGTCGGAATGGGACAGGCTTGGAGCACAGATACGCAGTATTTT. Translation: CSVGMGQAWSTDTQYF.

The chain is built from TRBV11-2 and TRBJ1-1; D possibly corresponds to TRBD1 (6 bases). The CDR3 has 14 amino acids. CDR1 is SGHAT, CDR2 FQNNGV, per germline. V was trimmed by 1 base and J by 4 bases, leaving 10 bases between them. Written as DNA, the CDR3 is TGTGCCAGCAGCTTAGTCGGCAGGGGCACTGAAGCTTTCTTT. As protein: CASSLVGRGTEAFF.

In its sample, this clone was seen once. The chain joins TRBV6-5 to TRBJ1-1, with D possibly matching TRBD1 (6 bases). Germline V gene data show CDR1 as MNHEY and CDR2 as SVGAGI. V dropped 0 bases and J dropped 4 bases, with 12 bases sitting between them. The CDR3 length is 15 residues. The CDR3 region is CASSYSGQRGTEAFF. The CDR3, as DNA: TGTGCCAGCAGTTACTCAGGACAGAGGGGCACTGAAGCTTTCTTT.

The CDR3 region has the DNA TGTGCCAGCAGCTTATTACTAGCGGGAGCGAATGAGCAGTTCTTC. Its translation: CASSLLLAGANEQFF. The chain couples TRBV5-5 to TRBJ2-1; TRBD2 aligns across 11 bases. The CDR3 runs 15 residues. V was pared by 2 bases and J by 7 bases, with 5 bases of the junction left unmatched. Per germline, CDR1 SGHKS and CDR2 YYEKEE (reference sequence).

V gene TRBV28 combines with J gene TRBJ2-3, with TRBD2 matching 9 bases. Germline CDR1 is MDHEN and CDR2 is SYDVKM. J lost 5 bases, V lost 1 base, and 10 bases had no gene match. This CDR3 spans 17 amino acids. CDR3 bases: TGTGCCAGCAGTTTATCCTCTGCTAGCGGGGAGGGAGATACGCAGTATTTT. The encoded protein is CASSLSSASGEGDTQYF.

The rearrangement links TRBV4-2 to TRBJ2-5, with 7 bases matching TRBD1. This CDR3 is 15 amino acids long. Germline V gene lookup returns CDR1 LGHNA and CDR2 YNFKEQ. V lost 3 bases and J lost 4; bases outside the gene matches: 8. DNA of the CDR3: TGTGCCAGCAGCCAGCCTACAGGGGAAGGAGAGACCCAGTACTTC. Translated, it gives CASSQPTGEGETQYF.

The CDR3 DNA sequence: TGTGCCAGCAGCTTCACCGCTAGCGGGCCTCAAGAGCAGTACTTC. Its protein product is CASSFTASGPQEQYF. The V and J genes are TRBV7-9 and TRBJ2-7; the match to TRBD2 covers 8 bases. With 3 bases clipped from V and 7 bases from J, the junction kept 11 bases outside the gene matches. This CDR3 spans 15 amino acids. Germline CDR1 and CDR2: SEHNR and FQNEAQ (reference sequence).

This rearrangement joins TRBV28 to TRBJ2-7, with TRBD1 matching 10 bases. The germline V gene has CDR1 MDHEN and CDR2 SYDVKM. This CDR3 has 15 amino acids. V lost 3 bases to trimming and J lost 7 bases; unmatched junction nucleotides: 9. The CDR3 DNA is TGTGCCAGCAGTTTTCCCAGACAGGGGGCGCGTGAGCAGTACTTC. It specifies CASSFPRQGAREQYF.

The V call is TRBV24-1, the J call TRBJ2-2; D is perhaps TRBD2 (5 bases). From germline, CDR1 is KGHDR and CDR2 SFDVKD. V lost 1 base and J lost 2, with 13 bases in between. This CDR3 has 17 residues. The CDR3 sequence is CATSDLSGGPNTGELFF. For the CDR3, the DNA is TGTGCCACCAGTGATTTAAGCGGCGGACCTAACACCGGGGAGCTGTTTTTT.

This chain connects TRBV7-2 to TRBJ1-1, with TRBD1 matching 9 bases. V dropped 5 bases and J dropped 9; count of bases not matched to a gene: 10. The CDR3 totals 14 residues. Germline CDR1 SGHTA, CDR2 FQGNSA. As DNA, the CDR3 is TGTGCCAGCAGCCTCACTCCGGGACAGGGAAAAGCTTTCTTT. Translating gives CASSLTPGQGKAFF.

The gene calls are TRBV6-4 and TRBJ1-6; the D is unclear. This CDR3 is 14 amino acids long. V gave up 3 bases and J gave up 6 bases, with 9 bases separating them. From germline, CDR1 is MRHNA and CDR2 SNTAGT. This CDR3 reads CASSEERANSPLHF. Written as DNA, the CDR3 is TGTGCCAGCAGTGAGGAGAGGGCTAATTCACCCCTCCACTTT.

This chain links TRBV10-3 with TRBJ2-5, with 7 positions matching TRBD2. J was trimmed by 5 bases and V by 2 bases; bases with no gene match: 5. There are 14 residues in the CDR3. The V gene's germline CDR1 is ENHRY and CDR2 SYGVKD. This CDR3 is CAISESTSVETQYF. The CDR3 nucleotides read TGTGCCATCAGTGAGAGTACTAGCGTTGAGACCCAGTACTTC.

As concerns this clone: This CDR3 is also generated by other DNA sequences in the sample. The chain links TRBV5-5 to TRBJ2-7, with D possibly matching TRBD1 (6 bases). V lost 0 bases and J lost 3, with 10 bases in between. Germline CDR1 and CDR2: SGHKS and YYEKEE (reference sequence). The CDR3 extends over 14 amino acids. CDR3 sequence: CASSLGQGRYEQYF. As DNA, the CDR3 is TGTGCCAGCAGCTTGGGGCAGGGGCGCTACGAGCAGTACTTC.

The chain couples TRBV6-5 to TRBJ1-3; maybe TRBD1 (5 bases). CDR3 size: 13 residues. The V gene's germline CDR1 is MNHEY and CDR2 SVGAGI. The V end lost 6 bases, the J end lost 5 bases, and 11 bases lay between the germline ends. CDR3 loop: CASRAQGRNTIYF. The CDR3 bases are TGTGCCAGCAGGGCGCAGGGTAGAAACACCATATATTTT.

V and J are TRBV11-2 and TRBJ2-7; possibly TRBD1 for D (6 bases). The germline V gene encodes CDR1 SGHAT and CDR2 FQNNGV. The CDR3 totals 15 residues. V lost 5 bases to trimming and J lost 5 bases, with 19 bases between them. CDR3 in amino acids: CASSRVGARMDEQYF. As DNA, the CDR3 is TGTGCCAGCAGCCGGGTGGGGGCCCGGATGGACGAGCAGTACTTC. The full variable domain, its missing parts supplied by reference TRBV11-2 and TRBJ2-7, is EAGVAQSPRYKIIEKRQSVAFWCNPISGHATLYWYQQILGQGPKLLIQFQNNGVVDDSQLPKDRFSAERLKGVDSTLKIQPAKLEDSAVYLCASSRVGARMDEQYFGPGTRLTVT.

This chain connects TRBV27 to TRBJ2-3, with 12 bases identical to TRBD2. CDR1 is MNHEY and CDR2 is SMNVEV in the germline V gene (reference sequence). The CDR3 is 16 amino acids. Trimming cost V 7 bases and J 4 bases; bases outside gene matches: 9. This CDR3 is CASTITLAGGPDTQYF. The CDR3 nucleotides are TGTGCCAGCACCATAACCCTAGCGGGAGGGCCAGATACGCAGTATTTT.